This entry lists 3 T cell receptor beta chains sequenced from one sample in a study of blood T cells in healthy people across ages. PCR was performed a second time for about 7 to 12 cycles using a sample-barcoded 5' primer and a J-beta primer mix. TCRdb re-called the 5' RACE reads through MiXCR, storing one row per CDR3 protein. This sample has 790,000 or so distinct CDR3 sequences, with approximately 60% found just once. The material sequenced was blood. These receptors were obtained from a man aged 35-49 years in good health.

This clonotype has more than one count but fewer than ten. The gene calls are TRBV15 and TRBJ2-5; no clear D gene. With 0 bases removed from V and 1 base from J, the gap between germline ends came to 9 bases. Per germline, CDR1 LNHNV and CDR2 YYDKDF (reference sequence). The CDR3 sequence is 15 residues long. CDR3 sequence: CATSRDPPAQETQYF. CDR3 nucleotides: TGTGCCACCAGCAGAGATCCGCCGGCCCAAGAGACCCAGTACTTC. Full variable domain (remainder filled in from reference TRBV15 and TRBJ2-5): DAMVIQNPRYQVTQFGKPVTLSCSQTLNHNVMYWYQQKSSQAPKLLFHYYDKDFNNEADTPDNFQSRRPNTSFCFLDIRSPGLGDTAMYLCATSRDPPAQETQYFGPGTRLLVL.

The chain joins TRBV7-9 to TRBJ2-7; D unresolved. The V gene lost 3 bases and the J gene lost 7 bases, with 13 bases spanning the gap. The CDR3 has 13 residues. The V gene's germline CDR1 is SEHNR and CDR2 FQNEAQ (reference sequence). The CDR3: CASSLENYNEQYF. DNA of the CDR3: TGTGCCAGCAGCTTGGAAAACTACAATGAGCAGTACTTC.

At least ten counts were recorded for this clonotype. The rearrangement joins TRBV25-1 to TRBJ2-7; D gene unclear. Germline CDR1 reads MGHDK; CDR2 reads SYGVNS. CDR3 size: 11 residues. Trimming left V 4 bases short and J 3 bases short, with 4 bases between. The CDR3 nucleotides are TGTGCCAGCAGTGGCCTCTACGAGCAGTACTTC. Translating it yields CASSGLYEQYF.